The 7 T cell receptor beta chains listed next were all sequenced from one sample in a study of shared clonotypes between healthy human individuals. Assay used: immunoSEQ multiplex PCR; TCRdb lists only in-frame clones, some missing. Of approximately 2.1 million clones listed, about 92% are singletons. The source material was naive CD4+ T cells from PBMCs. Specified subset: CD45RA+ positively selected. The receptors were sampled from a man younger than 35 in good health. Some clones in this sample may be carry-over from other donors' samples.

J is TRBJ2-7 and V is TRBV5-5, with 7 bases identical to TRBD2. From germline, CDR1 is SGHKS and CDR2 YYEKEE (reference sequence). The CDR3 spans 14 residues. V dropped 4 bases and J dropped 3; count of bases not matched to a gene: 7. CDR3 nucleotide sequence: TGTGCCAGCAGCGACAGCGGGACCCTCTACGAGCAGTACTTC. It is translated as CASSDSGTLYEQYF.

V gene TRBV30 combines with J gene TRBJ2-4; TRBD1 might be the D (6 bases). The ends were cut back, 2 bases at V and 14 bases at J, with 22 bases in the middle. CDR3 length equals 14 residues. The germline CDR1 and CDR2 sequences are GTSNPN and SVGIG (reference sequence). The CDR3 nucleotides read TGTGCCTGGAGTCTAGGACAGCGCCAAAACGCGGAGTACTTC. This encodes CAWSLGQRQNAEYF.

The chain employs TRBV11-2 and TRBJ1-3; 7 nucleotides align to TRBD1. In germline, CDR1 is SGHAT, CDR2 FQNNGV. The CDR3 loop spans 14 amino acids. Trimming cost V 3 bases and J 8 bases; bases outside gene matches: 7. Here the CDR3 DNA reads TGTGCCAGCAGCTTCAAGACAGGGATGGACACCATATATTTT. This sequence encodes CASSFKTGMDTIYF.

V usage is TRBV10-3 and J usage is TRBJ1-3; the D is unclear. Germline loops: CDR1 ENHRY, CDR2 SYGVKD. The V end lost 2 bases, the J end lost 0 bases, and 11 bases lay between the germline ends. The CDR3 length is 16 residues. The CDR3 DNA reads TGTGCCATCAGTGAGGTCCGTCCTAGCTCTGGAAACACCATATATTTT. It encodes CAISEVRPSSGNTIYF.

The chain recombines TRBV11-2 with TRBJ2-3; D is unresolved. V lost 3 bases, J lost 0 bases, and 7 bases lay in between. The CDR3 runs to 14 residues. Germline lookup yields CDR1 SGHAT and CDR2 FQNNGV. CDR3 sequence reads: CASSFALSTDTQYF. The DNA for the CDR3 is TGTGCCAGCAGCTTCGCCCTTAGCACAGATACGCAGTATTTT.

V gene TRBV7-9 combines with J gene TRBJ2-5; 8 bases are a match to TRBD1. J was trimmed by 9 bases and V by 3 bases; bases with no gene match: 15. CDR1 and CDR2 from the germline V gene are SEHNR and FQNEAQ (reference sequence). CDR3 length: 16 amino acids. The CDR3 is CASSFSERGQVVPQYF. The CDR3 nucleotides read TGTGCCAGCAGCTTTTCTGAGAGGGGACAGGTGGTTCCCCAGTACTTC. Looking up the rest from reference TRBV7-9 and TRBJ2-5 gives the full variable domain: DTGVSQNPRHKITKRGQNVTFRCDPISEHNRLYWYRQTLGQGPEFLTYFQNEAQLEKSRLLSDRFSAERPKGSFSTLEIQRTEQGDSAMYLCASSFSERGQVVPQYFGPGTRLLVL.

This clone came up once. This chain links TRBV28 with TRBJ2-4; D is possibly TRBD2 (6 bases). The CDR3 has 14 amino acids. Germline loops: CDR1 MDHEN, CDR2 SYDVKM. V lost 4 bases, J lost 4 bases, and 11 bases lay in between. In DNA form, the CDR3 reads TGTGCCAGCAGTTGGAGGAGCGGGAAAAACATTCAGTACTTC. It codes for CASSWRSGKNIQYF. Full variable domain (rest looked up from reference TRBV28 and TRBJ2-4): DVKVTQSSRYLVKRTGEKVFLECVQDMDHENMFWYRQDPGLGLRLIYFSYDVKMKEKGDIPEGYSVSREKKERFSLILESASTNQTSMYLCASSWRSGKNIQYFGAGTRLSVL.